The present T cell receptor beta chain was sequenced within a study of T-cell reconstitution after alpha-beta-depleted transplantation in children. Notes on the study in general: A year had passed since transplant, and T-cell counts and diversity by then came mostly from newly produced T cells. The high TCRbeta diversity at day 60 in some patients came from surviving recipient T cells and thymic progenitors. Reported findings indicate that, about two months after transplant, alpha-beta T cells came from several hundred expanded clones, which were derived from non-depleted graft cells.

CDR1 SGHVS and CDR2 FNYEAQ come from the germline V gene. CDR3 length equals 13 residues. J gave up 9 bases and V 5 bases, and 8 bases lay outside the gene matches. The count of this clonotype is one. As yet, its antigen is unknown. The TCRbeta library incorporated unique molecular identifiers. TCRdb re-analysed the PCR reads in MiXCR, keeping a single row per CDR3 protein. The table shows about a million distinct CDR3 sequences, with about 29% occurring only once. V gene TRBV7-6 combines with J gene TRBJ2-5, with 8 bases matching TRBD2. Sequencing used PBMCs, mostly from graft donor cells, obtained 360 days after TCRalphabeta/CD19-depleted stem cell transplant. The TCR originated in a boy younger than two who had a stem cell transplant for SCID, so the T cells may come from the graft donor. CDR3 loop: CASSTTGGGAQYF. CDR3 DNA sequence: TGTGCCAGCAGCACCACGGGAGGGGGGGCCCAGTACTTC. The full variable domain, its missing parts supplied by reference TRBV7-6 and TRBJ2-5, is GAGVSQSPRYKVTKRGQDVALRCDPISGHVSLYWYRQALGQGPEFLTYFNYEAQQDKSGLPNDRFSAERPEGSISTLTIQRTEQRDSAMYRCASSTTGGGAQYFGPGTRLLVL.